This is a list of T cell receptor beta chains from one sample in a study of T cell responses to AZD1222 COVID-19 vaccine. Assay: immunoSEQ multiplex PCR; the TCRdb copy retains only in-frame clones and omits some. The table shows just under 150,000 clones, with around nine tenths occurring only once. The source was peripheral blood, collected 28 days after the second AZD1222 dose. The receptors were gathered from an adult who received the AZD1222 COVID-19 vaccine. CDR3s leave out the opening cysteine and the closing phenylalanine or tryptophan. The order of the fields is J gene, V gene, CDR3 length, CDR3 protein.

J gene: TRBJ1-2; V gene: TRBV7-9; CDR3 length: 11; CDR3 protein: ASLLATGYGYT
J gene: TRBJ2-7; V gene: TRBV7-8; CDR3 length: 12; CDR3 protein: ASSLLAGGVEQY
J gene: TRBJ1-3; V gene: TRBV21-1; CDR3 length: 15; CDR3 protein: ASAYGEGQCPGNTIY
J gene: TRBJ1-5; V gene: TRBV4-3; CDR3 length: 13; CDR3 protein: ASSQDRGSNQPQH
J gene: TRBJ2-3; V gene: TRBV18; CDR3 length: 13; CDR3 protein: ASSPPLGDTDTQY
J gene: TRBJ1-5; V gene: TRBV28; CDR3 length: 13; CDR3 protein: ASSSPTGSNQPQH
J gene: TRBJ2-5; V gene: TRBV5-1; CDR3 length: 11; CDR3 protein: ASSLVQLETQY
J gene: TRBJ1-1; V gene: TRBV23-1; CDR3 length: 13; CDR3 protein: ASTLRVVGNTEAF
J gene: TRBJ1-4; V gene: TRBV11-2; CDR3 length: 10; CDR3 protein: ASSQLNEKLF
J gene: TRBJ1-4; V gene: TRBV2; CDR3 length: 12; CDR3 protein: ASRAGVGDEKLF
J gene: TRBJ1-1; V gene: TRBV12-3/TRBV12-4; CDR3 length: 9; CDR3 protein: ATAGYTEAF
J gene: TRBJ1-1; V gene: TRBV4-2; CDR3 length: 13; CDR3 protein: ASSQQDRVNTEAF
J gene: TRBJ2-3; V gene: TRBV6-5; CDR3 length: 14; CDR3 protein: ASSSPRTGVTNTQY
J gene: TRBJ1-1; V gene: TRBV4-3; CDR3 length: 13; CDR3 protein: ASSQSAGVATEAF
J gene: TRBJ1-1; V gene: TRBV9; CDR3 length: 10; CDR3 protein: ASSPLFGEAF
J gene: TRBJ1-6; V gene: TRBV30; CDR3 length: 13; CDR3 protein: AWSPGTEGVSPLH
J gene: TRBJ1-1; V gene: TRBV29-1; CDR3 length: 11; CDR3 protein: SVAPGQDTEAF
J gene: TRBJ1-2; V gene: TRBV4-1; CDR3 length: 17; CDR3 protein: ASSQDDLTGTKYYYGYT
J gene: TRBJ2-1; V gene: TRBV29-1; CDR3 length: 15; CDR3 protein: SVEGASGKSSYNEQF
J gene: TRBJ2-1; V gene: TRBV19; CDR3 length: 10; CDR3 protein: ASSTVRGEQF
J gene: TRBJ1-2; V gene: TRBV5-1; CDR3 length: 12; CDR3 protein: ASSFGQSSGGYT
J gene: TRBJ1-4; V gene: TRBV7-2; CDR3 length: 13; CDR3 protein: ASSLLGGRERKLF
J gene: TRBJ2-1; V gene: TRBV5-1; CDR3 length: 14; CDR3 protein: ASSLGGGGGNNEQF
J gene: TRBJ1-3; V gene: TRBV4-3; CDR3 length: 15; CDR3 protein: ASSQEPSGRAGNTIY
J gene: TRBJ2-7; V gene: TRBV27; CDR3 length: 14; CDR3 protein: ASSLRGLALTYEQY
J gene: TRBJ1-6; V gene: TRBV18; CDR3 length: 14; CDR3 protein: ASSKGQQGSVSPLH
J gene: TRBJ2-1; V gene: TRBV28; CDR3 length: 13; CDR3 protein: ASSFWGRDYNEQF
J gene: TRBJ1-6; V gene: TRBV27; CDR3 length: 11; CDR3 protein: ASSWTESSPLH
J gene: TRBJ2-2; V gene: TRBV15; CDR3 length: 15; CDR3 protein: ATSRILTSSNTGELF
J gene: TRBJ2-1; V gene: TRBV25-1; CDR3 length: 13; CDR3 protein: ASSRGGLTPNEQF
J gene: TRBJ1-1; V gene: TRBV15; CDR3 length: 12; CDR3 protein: ATSRQQGRDEAF
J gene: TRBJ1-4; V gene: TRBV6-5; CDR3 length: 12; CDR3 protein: ASSQNLGAEKLF
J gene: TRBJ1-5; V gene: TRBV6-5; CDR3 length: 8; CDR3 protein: ASGLAPQH
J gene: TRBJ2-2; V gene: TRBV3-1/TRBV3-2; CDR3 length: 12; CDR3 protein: ASSQAQNTGELF
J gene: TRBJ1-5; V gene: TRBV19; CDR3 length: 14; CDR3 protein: ASSIVGTGTNQPQH
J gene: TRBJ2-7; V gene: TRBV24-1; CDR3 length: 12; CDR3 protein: ATSEQGEGGKQY
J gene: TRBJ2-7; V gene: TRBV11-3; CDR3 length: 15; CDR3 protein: ASSRTSGSVSSYEQY
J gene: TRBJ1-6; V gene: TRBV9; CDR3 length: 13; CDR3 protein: ASMRRGAWNSPLH
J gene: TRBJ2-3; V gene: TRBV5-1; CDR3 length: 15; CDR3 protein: ASSRGGVAGGPDTQY
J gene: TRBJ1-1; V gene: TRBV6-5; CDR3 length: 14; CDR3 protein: ASSYGWGRGATEAF
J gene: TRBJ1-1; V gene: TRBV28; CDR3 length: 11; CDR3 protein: ASRRDSGFVAF
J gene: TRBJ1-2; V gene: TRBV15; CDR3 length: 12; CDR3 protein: ATSSRQTNYGYT
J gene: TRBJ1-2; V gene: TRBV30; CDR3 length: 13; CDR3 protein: AWSVLAGSSGGYT
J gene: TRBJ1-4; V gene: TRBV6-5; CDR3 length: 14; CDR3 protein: ASSYTPDRAVEKLF